Below are 19 T cell receptor beta chains sequenced from a single sample in a study of T-cell reconstitution after alpha-beta-depleted transplantation in children. A TCRbeta library incorporating unique molecular identifiers was prepared. TCRdb processed the PCR reads anew with MiXCR; each CDR3 protein has one entry. Altogether roughly 500,000 distinct CDR3 sequences are present, 12% being singletons, with the ten largest covering about 5%. Source: PBMCs from the stem cell graft donor, taken from the stem cell graft. The receptors were gathered from a human donor who donated a stem cell graft to a child with combined immunodeficiency.

The gene calls are TRBV2 and TRBJ2-1; TRBD2 agrees at 11 bases. This CDR3 has 15 residues. The germline gives CDR1 SNHLY, CDR2 FYNNEI. V dropped 6 bases and J dropped 2; count of bases not matched to a gene: 3. The CDR3 sequence: CASRSLAGAYNEQFF. CDR3 in DNA: TGTGCCAGCAGGTCACTAGCGGGGGCCTACAATGAGCAGTTCTTC.

This clonotype has at least ten counts. This chain connects TRBV5-6 to TRBJ2-2; D not resolved. The length of the CDR3 is 13 residues. With 0 bases removed from V and 8 bases from J, the gap between germline ends came to 8 bases. Germline V gene lookup returns CDR1 SGHDT and CDR2 YYEEEE. DNA of the CDR3: TGTGCCAGCAGCTTGGGCACCCTGGGGGAGCTGTTTTTT. It yields the protein CASSLGTLGELFF.

In its sample, this clonotype was seen a few times. This sequence joins TRBV20-1 and TRBJ1-5; TRBD1 aligns across 11 bases. CDR1 is DFQATT, CDR2 SNEGSKA, per germline (reference sequence). V trimming: 0 bases; J trimming: 3 bases; junction bases outside the gene matches: 4. CDR3 length equals 16 residues. In DNA, the CDR3 is TGCAGTGCTAGAGATTGGGACAGGGGGAACAATCAGCCCCAGCATTTT. This translates into CSARDWDRGNNQPQHF.

The chain combines TRBV7-2 with TRBJ2-7, with 12 bases lining up with TRBD2. The trim removed 5 bases at V and 7 bases at J, leaving 9 bases unmatched. From germline, CDR1 is SGHTA and CDR2 FQGNSA. CDR3 length: 15 residues. The CDR3: CASSPRLAGALEQYF. The CDR3 DNA sequence: TGTGCCAGCAGCCCCAGACTAGCGGGGGCTCTGGAGCAGTACTTC.

In regard to this clonotype: A much bigger clone sits one base away, suggesting this may be a read error. V is TRBV24-1 and J is TRBJ2-3; TRBD1 matches 7 bases. V lost 3 bases, J lost 7 bases, and 9 bases stayed unmatched. The CDR3 consists of 15 residues. The germline gives CDR1 KGHDR, CDR2 SFDVKD. CDR3 in amino acids: CATSDPTGLAYTQYF. For the CDR3, the DNA is TGTGCCACCAGTGATCCGACAGGGTTAGCATATACGCAGTATTTT.

The chain has TRBV4-3 and TRBJ1-3; the D is unclear. Germline V gene lookup returns CDR1 LGHNA and CDR2 YSLEER. With 0 bases removed from V and 0 bases from J, the gap between germline ends came to 9 bases. The CDR3 spans 16 residues. This chain's CDR3 is CASSQDRTLSGNTIYF. The CDR3 DNA reads TGCGCCAGCAGCCAAGATCGGACCCTCTCTGGAAACACCATATATTTT.

The rearrangement joins TRBV7-2 to TRBJ2-3; tentative D call: TRBD2 (6 bases). Germline V gene data show CDR1 as SGHTA and CDR2 as FQGNSA. The length of the CDR3 is 14 residues. V was pared by 5 bases and J by 5 bases, with 14 bases between. CDR3: CASSPDLGRDTQYF. CDR3 DNA: TGTGCCAGCAGCCCAGACCTCGGGAGAGATACGCAGTATTTT.

CDR3 DNA sequence: TGTGCCAGCAGTTTATTTTTACTAGCGGGGAACAATGAGCAGTTCTTC. It translates to CASSLFLLAGNNEQFF. The chain joins TRBV12-3 or TRBV12-4 to TRBJ2-1; 10 bases map to TRBD2. V lost 2 bases to trimming and J lost 5 bases; unmatched junction nucleotides: 6. The CDR3 has 16 residues.

The J gene is TRBJ1-2, the V gene TRBV18; D perhaps matches TRBD1 (6 bases). The length of the CDR3 is 13 residues. V gave up 0 bases and J gave up 14 bases, with 16 bases separating them. Germline V gene data show CDR1 as KGHSH and CDR2 as LQKENI. CDR3 sequence (DNA): TGTGCCAGCTCACCACCAATTTGGACAGCTGGAACCTTC. It translates to CASSPPIWTAGTF.

This clonotype was observed a few times. CDR3 DNA sequence: TGTGCCAGCAGCTTAGCCCTTAGGAACACTGAAGCTTTCTTT. Encoded protein: CASSLALRNTEAFF. The chain recombines TRBV7-2 with TRBJ1-1; the D is unclear. V lost 0 bases and J lost 1, with 6 bases in between. Germline loops: CDR1 SGHTA, CDR2 FQGNSA. The CDR3 length is 14 residues.

V is TRBV5-1 and J is TRBJ2-7, with D possibly TRBD2 on 6 matching bases. Trimming removed 0 bases from V and 3 bases from J, with 16 bases in between. CDR3 length: 16 amino acids. CDR1 and CDR2 (germline): SGHRS, YFSETQ. The CDR3 region is CASSLGLGTGYYEQYF. The DNA for the CDR3 is TGCGCCAGCAGCTTGGGACTCGGGACTGGATACTACGAGCAGTACTTC.

Only a few counts were recorded for this clonotype. The chain uses TRBV6-2 or TRBV6-3 and TRBJ2-7; 9 bases line up with TRBD1. Trimming cost V 0 bases and J 3 bases; bases outside gene matches: 15. CDR1 MNHEY and CDR2 SVGEGT come from the germline V gene. CDR3 length: 19 residues. CDR3: CASSYSPRGQGVGDYEQYF. The CDR3 nucleotides are TGTGCCAGCAGTTACTCCCCTCGGGGACAGGGTGTTGGGGACTACGAGCAGTACTTC.

The sample holds a few counts of this clonotype. The chain couples TRBV29-1 to TRBJ1-1, with D tentatively TRBD1 (6 bases). The germline V gene encodes CDR1 SQVTM and CDR2 ANQGSEA. The CDR3 is 13 amino acids. Trimming cost V 4 bases and J 0 bases, with 9 bases left between them. CDR3 residues: CSVGGHLNTEAFF. The CDR3 nucleotides read TGCAGCGTTGGGGGGCACTTGAACACTGAAGCTTTCTTT.

This clonotype has just a few counts. This chain uses TRBV6-5 with TRBJ2-2; 7 bases fit TRBD1. The germline gives CDR1 MNHEY, CDR2 SVGAGI. CDR3 size: 15 residues. Losses at the gene ends were 7 bases for V and 4 bases for J; bases not matched to a gene: 9. The CDR3: CASKLTGRGTGELFF. The DNA of the CDR3 is TGTGCCAGCAAGTTGACAGGGAGAGGCACCGGGGAGCTGTTTTTT.

The chain couples TRBV2 to TRBJ2-5; unclear D gene. The CDR3 sequence is 11 residues long. Germline values: CDR1 SNHLY, CDR2 FYNNEI. V was cut by 7 bases and J by 5 bases, with 8 bases left in between. CDR3 DNA: TGTGCCAGCAAAGTACCCGAGACCCAGTACTTC. Encoded protein: CASKVPETQYF.

In its sample, this clonotype was seen many times. The rearrangement uses TRBV10-3 and TRBJ1-1, with D possibly TRBD1 on 6 matching bases. V dropped 3 bases and J dropped 1 base, with 15 bases sitting between them. This CDR3 region has 16 residues. Germline loops: CDR1 ENHRY, CDR2 SYGVKD. The CDR3 loop reads CAISEGMRGQNTEAFF. CDR3 nucleotide sequence: TGTGCCATCAGTGAAGGAATGCGGGGGCAGAACACTGAAGCTTTCTTT.

This chain links TRBV20-1 with TRBJ2-1; D ambiguous. Germline V lookup: CDR1 DFQATT, CDR2 SNEGSKA (reference sequence). This CDR3 has 16 amino acids. V lost 1 base and J lost 1, with 14 bases in between. The chain's CDR3 is CSARARATISYNEQFF. The CDR3 DNA sequence: TGCAGTGCTAGAGCTAGGGCCACTATATCCTACAATGAGCAGTTCTTC.

This clonotype showed up just a few times. The gene calls are TRBV6-1 and TRBJ2-5; unclear D gene. There are 13 residues in the CDR3. The V end was cut by 6 bases, the J end by 5 bases, with 13 bases between. Germline loops: CDR1 MNHNS, CDR2 SASEGT. The CDR3 DNA sequence: TGTGCCAGCAGCCAACACGGCAGGGAGACCCAGTACTTC. Translating gives CASSQHGRETQYF.

V usage is TRBV7-2 and J usage is TRBJ1-1, with D perhaps TRBD1 (6 bases). Looked up from germline, CDR1 is SGHTA and CDR2 is FQGNSA. V gave up 3 bases and J gave up 5 bases, with 13 bases separating them. This CDR3 has 14 amino acids. The CDR3 DNA reads TGTGCCAGCAGCTTCGGGGGCAGGAGTACTGAAGCTTTCTTT. It is translated as CASSFGGRSTEAFF.